The TCR beta chain described here comes from a study of OX40 agonist ivuxolimab in advanced cancers. Data came from immunoSEQ multiplex PCR; TCRdb stores just in-frame clones and leaves some out. The sample comprises around 72,000 clones, roughly nine tenths of which are singletons, and around 2.2% rests with the top ten. Study-level results: Expansion of clones was among the lowest in partial responders at 0.1-3.0 mg/kg. Averaged across samples, CD8+ T cells carried more expanded clones than CD4+ did. Not determined was the antigen specificity of the expanded peripheral T cells.

This clone occurred once. What it binds is unknown. Germline assignment: CDR1 SGHTS and CDR2 YDEGEE. This CDR3 contains 14 residues. V was shortened by 4 bases and J by 1 base, with 11 bases between the two germline ends. The clonotype was recovered from an adult with an advanced solid tumor such as melanoma, head and neck, liver or kidney cancer. The rearrangement joins TRBV5-8 to TRBJ1-1; D not certain. The sample was CD4+ or CD8+ T cells sorted from blood, taken in a trial of the OX40 agonist ivuxolimab. The CDR3 here is CASSRRSQNTEAFF. The CDR3 DNA reads TGTGCCAGCAGCCGCCGCTCACAGAACACTGAAGCTTTCTTT.